The rows below give T cell receptor beta chains drawn from one sample of a study of T cells in Graves' hyperthyroidism and ophthalmopathy. TCRdb passed the multiplex PCR reads through MiXCR, listing each CDR3 protein once. This sample has about 550,000 distinct CDR3 sequences, with about 20% found just once. Sequenced material: blood. These receptors were taken from a man younger than 35 with Graves' hyperthyroidism. CDR3s include the opening cysteine and the closing phenylalanine or tryptophan. The order of the fields is D gene, clone size, J gene, V gene, CDR3 protein. D genes are given only for firm matches. Clone size appears in some rows only: once, few, many, or a class for an expanded clone.

>NA|many|TRBJ2-7|TRBV2
CASSEENPTSYEQYF
>NA|many|TRBJ2-5|TRBV9
CASSVNDGGPQETQYF
>TRBD1|few|TRBJ1-6|TRBV19
CASSDRAKNSPLHF
>TRBD1|many|TRBJ2-7|TRBV6-1
CASSTGQGMGHEQYF
>NA|many|TRBJ2-7|TRBV2
CASKLYDEQYF
>NA|NA|TRBJ2-2|TRBV29-1
CSVGSGAGELFF
>NA|many|TRBJ1-1|TRBV12-3/TRBV12-4
CASSLSGSTEAFF
>NA|many|TRBJ2-7|TRBV2
CASSVQREQYF
>NA|NA|TRBJ1-2|TRBV9
CASSVDGGLGKGYTF
>NA|few|TRBJ2-5|TRBV6-1
CASTPTWGRGETQYF
>TRBD1|few|TRBJ1-2|TRBV24-1
CATTPGQGSGYTF
>NA|many|TRBJ2-2|TRBV5-6
CASSLIGSVGELFF
>NA|many|TRBJ1-1|TRBV28
CASSPAVRTEAFF
>TRBD1|few|TRBJ2-2|TRBV4-1
CASSHRTGLPGELFF
>NA|many|TRBJ1-3|TRBV9
CASSAPSGAGNTIYF